This TCR beta chain was recorded in a study of cytomegalovirus exposure and HLA in healthy donors. Study-wide findings and caveats: Most TCRs appeared rarely, but some public TCRs recurred in many donors. The authors judged a highly shared variant cluster likely a sequencing artifact. Three CMV-associated chains were confirmed in vitro to be specific for CMV antigens.

The germline V gene encodes CDR1 MGHDK and CDR2 SYGVNS. Trimming pared 3 bases from V and 3 bases from J, leaving 11 bases between. This CDR3 is built from 14 residues. About this clone: Its antigen is not identified.

It was with 60 Vbeta and 13 Jbeta primers that the PCR ran. Clones were sequenced by immunoSEQ multiplex PCR, and TCRdb holds only the in-frame ones, with some missing. This table has 310,000 or so clones, 70% to 90% appearing once. Each of the donors was a healthy bone marrow donor. The clonotype comes from a woman in her late teens or twenties in good health and CMV-seronegative. V gene TRBV25-1 combines with J gene TRBJ2-5, with D tentatively TRBD1 (6 bases). The sequencing input was PBMCs. The CDR3 loop is CASSDAGQKETQYF. For the CDR3, the DNA is TGTGCCAGCAGTGACGCCGGACAGAAAGAGACCCAGTACTTC.